The 20 T cell receptor beta chains presented below share a single source sample, sequenced in a study of T cell responses to AZD1222 COVID-19 vaccine. TCRdb's table, derived via immunoSEQ multiplex PCR, lists solely in-frame clones and lacks some. This sample has 95,000 to 100,000 clones, with around nine tenths found just once. The starting material was peripheral blood, obtained 28 days after the second AZD1222 dose. The receptors shown here come from an adult who received the AZD1222 COVID-19 vaccine.

The chain links TRBV7-9 to TRBJ2-5; TRBD1 aligns across 8 bases. Trimming removed 2 bases from V and 2 bases from J; junction bases left unmatched: 4. CDR1 SEHNR and CDR2 FQNEAQ come from the germline V gene (reference sequence). This CDR3 has 15 amino acids. In DNA form, the CDR3 reads TGTGCCAGCAGCTTAACACAGGGGGTACAAGAGACCCAGTACTTC. Encoded protein: CASSLTQGVQETQYF.

V usage is TRBV3-1 (or the pseudogene TRBV3-2) and J usage is TRBJ2-1; perhaps TRBD1 as D (6 bases). CDR3 length: 13 amino acids. The V gene's germline CDR1 is LGHDT and CDR2 YNNKEL (reference sequence). V was trimmed by 7 bases and J by 8 bases, leaving 15 bases between them. The CDR3 loop reads CASKYRVSDEQFF. CDR3 sequence (DNA): TGTGCCAGCAAGTACAGGGTGAGCGATGAGCAGTTCTTC.

This chain joins TRBV24-1 and TRBJ2-3; no firm D call. This CDR3 has 13 amino acids. Germline V gives CDR1 KGHDR, CDR2 SFDVKD. V shed 1 base and J shed 3 bases, with 4 bases lying between them. The CDR3 region has the DNA TGTGCCACCAGTGATTTTAGGACAGATACGCAGTATTTT. Encoded protein: CATSDFRTDTQYF.

This clone was found once. The J gene is TRBJ1-1, the V gene TRBV19; D uncertain. V lost 2 bases and J 2 bases, leaving 6 bases between the germline ends. Looked up from germline, CDR1 is LNHDA and CDR2 is SQIVND (reference sequence). CDR3 length: 13 residues. The CDR3 DNA is TGTGCCAGTAGTATAAACGGAAACACTGAAGCTTTCTTT. It yields the protein CASSINGNTEAFF. Drawing the rest from reference TRBV19 and TRBJ1-1, the complete variable domain is DGGITQSPKYLFRKEGQNVTLSCEQNLNHDAMYWYRQDPGQGLRLIYYSQIVNDFQKGDIAEGYSVSREKKESFPLTVTSAQKNPTAFYLCASSINGNTEAFFGQGTRLTVV.

This clone appeared once. The V call is TRBV5-5, the J call TRBJ2-7; 7 positions match TRBD1. The CDR3 totals 14 residues. After removal of 1 base from V and 1 base from J, the junction contained 2 bases not matched to a gene. Germline assignment: CDR1 SGHKS and CDR2 YYEKEE (reference sequence). The CDR3 nucleotides are TGTGCCAGCAGCTTGACAGGGGTGTCCTACGAGCAGTACTTC. This codes for CASSLTGVSYEQYF.

The table lists this clone with a count of one. This chain links TRBV15 with TRBJ1-4; 7 bases match TRBD1. Trimming removed 4 bases from V and 4 bases from J; junction bases left unmatched: 6. The CDR3 is 15 amino acids. The V gene's germline CDR1 is LNHNV and CDR2 YYDKDF (reference sequence). The CDR3 DNA follows: TGTGCCACCAGCACCCAGGGGGACAGTAATGAAAAACTGTTTTTT. It encodes CATSTQGDSNEKLFF.

The chain uses TRBV9 and TRBJ1-2; D might be TRBD1 (6 bases). Germline V gene data show CDR1 as SGDLS and CDR2 as YYNGEE. The V gene lost 4 bases and the J gene lost 7 bases, with 20 bases spanning the gap. This CDR3 is built from 15 residues. CDR3 DNA sequence: TGTGCCAGCAGCCCTCAGGGGAGGGCAGGACTTGGCTACACCTTC. It specifies CASSPQGRAGLGYTF. The whole variable domain, remainder taken from reference TRBV9 and TRBJ1-2, is DSGVTQTPKHLITATGQRVTLRCSPRSGDLSVYWYQQSLDQGLQFLIQYYNGEERAKGNILERFSAQQFPDLHSELNLSSLELGDSALYFCASSPQGRAGLGYTFGSGTRLTVV.

CDR3 coding DNA: TGTGCCAGCAGCTTGGGGGGGAGGACATCCCACAATGAGCAGTTCTTC. Protein: CASSLGGRTSHNEQFF. The chain couples TRBV5-4 to TRBJ2-1, with D possibly being TRBD2 (6 bases). The germline V and J ends were trimmed by 0 bases and 5 bases, with 15 bases remaining between them. Germline V gene lookup returns CDR1 SGHNT and CDR2 YYREEE (reference sequence). The CDR3 covers 16 residues.

The CDR3 DNA follows: TGTGCCAGCAGATCCGGGACAGCGATCTTCTCTGGGGCCAACGTCCTGACTTTC. As protein: CASRSGTAIFSGANVLTF. This rearrangement joins TRBV2 to TRBJ2-6; 7 bases are a match to TRBD1. V lost 6 bases, J lost 0 bases, and 11 bases stayed unmatched. This CDR3 is 18 amino acids long. CDR1 is SNHLY, CDR2 FYNNEI, per germline.

This clone was seen only a few times. The chain employs TRBV4-1 and TRBJ2-3, with D unresolved. V lost 3 bases to trimming and J lost 2 bases, with 15 bases between them. The CDR3 covers 16 residues. Germline CDR1 reads MGHRA; CDR2 reads YSYEKL. CDR3 amino acids: CASSQSEFALTDTQYF. In nucleotides, the CDR3 is TGCGCCAGCAGCCAGTCGGAGTTCGCCCTCACAGATACGCAGTATTTT.

This clone appeared once. The chain combines TRBV19 with TRBJ2-1; 12 nucleotides agree with TRBD2. V lost 4 bases, J lost 9 bases, and 7 bases stayed unmatched. This CDR3 has 15 residues. Germline values: CDR1 LNHDA, CDR2 SQIVND (reference sequence). The CDR3 loop is CASSNGLAGSVEQFF. CDR3 sequence (DNA): TGTGCCAGTAGTAACGGACTAGCGGGATCGGTTGAGCAGTTCTTC.

The chain has TRBV29-1 and TRBJ1-3, with no clear D. Trimming left V 2 bases short and J 7 bases short, with 12 bases between. The CDR3 covers 13 residues. Looked up from germline, CDR1 is SQVTM and CDR2 is ANQGSEA. The chain's CDR3 is CSVETSMRNTIYF. CDR3 DNA sequence: TGCAGCGTTGAAACCTCAATGCGGAACACCATATATTTT.

The chain is built from TRBV30 and TRBJ2-1, with 10 bases matching TRBD1. The CDR3 totals 15 residues. Per germline, CDR1 GTSNPN and CDR2 SVGIG (reference sequence). V was pared by 3 bases and J by 6 bases, with 8 bases of the junction left unmatched. The CDR3 sequence: CAWSLGTGAINEQFF. The CDR3 DNA is TGTGCCTGGAGCCTAGGGACAGGGGCGATCAATGAGCAGTTCTTC. Full variable domain (remainder filled in from reference TRBV30 and TRBJ2-1): SQTIHQWPATLVQPVGSPLSLECTVEGTSNPNLYWYRQAAGRGLQLLFYSVGIGQISSEVPQNLSASRPQDRQFILSSKKLLLSDSGFYLCAWSLGTGAINEQFFGPGTRLTVL.

The chain employs TRBV27 and TRBJ1-5; 7 bases agree with TRBD1. Trimming took 5 bases from V and 5 from J; bases not matched to a gene: 6. The CDR3 runs to 14 residues. The germline gives CDR1 MNHEY, CDR2 SMNVEV (reference sequence). CDR3 DNA: TGTGCCAGCAGTAAACACACAGGGGATCAGCCCCAGCATTTT. Amino acids: CASSKHTGDQPQHF.

A note on this clone: The junction does not match germline at one end; this may be a read error. The CDR3 DNA follows: TGTGCCAGCAGCCAAGATCGACATTCCTTCAACCGTCGATTT. It specifies CASSQDRHSFNRRF. The chain links TRBV3-1 (or the pseudogene TRBV3-2) to TRBJ1-1; D is ambiguous. CDR3 length: 14 residues. Germline V CDR1 and CDR2: LGHDT, YNNKEL (reference sequence).

In DNA form, the CDR3 reads TGTGCCACCTCCCATTTTGGGGGGGGTTACGACGAGCAGTACTTC. Protein product: CATSHFGGGYDEQYF. The chain couples TRBV6-5 to TRBJ2-7; 7 bases map to TRBD2. Trimming at V came to 10 bases and at J to 5 bases, leaving 17 bases not matched to a gene. Germline lookup yields CDR1 MNHEY and CDR2 SVGAGI. CDR3 size: 15 residues.

This chain joins TRBV18 and TRBJ1-6; no clear D gene. V lost 3 bases to trimming and J lost 9 bases, with 15 bases between them. The CDR3 length is 15 residues. From germline, CDR1 is KGHSH and CDR2 LQKENI. DNA of the CDR3: TGTGCCAGCTCACCTTATGACGGTGTGGGTTCACCCCTCCACTTT. Protein: CASSPYDGVGSPLHF.

This chain joins TRBV3-1 (or the pseudogene TRBV3-2) and TRBJ2-5, with 7 nucleotides matching TRBD1. The CDR3 has 12 amino acids. CDR1 is LGHDT, CDR2 YNNKEL, per germline (reference sequence). J gave up 1 base and V 8 bases, and 1 base lay outside the gene matches. The CDR3, as DNA: TGTGCCAGCCGGGACAGCCAAGAGACCCAGTACTTC. It specifies CASRDSQETQYF.

This chain connects TRBV28 to TRBJ1-1; TRBD1 might be the D (5 bases). V lost 2 bases and J 2 bases, leaving 12 bases between the germline ends. The germline V gene encodes CDR1 MDHEN and CDR2 SYDVKM. The CDR3 has 15 residues. DNA for the CDR3: TGTGCCAGCAGTTTAAAGCGGCAGGGAAACACTGAAGCTTTCTTT. It is translated as CASSLKRQGNTEAFF.

V gene TRBV19 combines with J gene TRBJ1-5; TRBD1 aligns across 8 bases. CDR1 and CDR2 from the germline V gene are LNHDA and SQIVND (reference sequence). V was clipped by 7 bases and J by 6 bases; unmatched bases: 11. The CDR3 length is 15 residues. The CDR3 nucleotides read TGTGCCAGTACCTCCGACAGGGGAAGGGGTCAGCCCCAGCATTTT. This sequence encodes CASTSDRGRGQPQHF.